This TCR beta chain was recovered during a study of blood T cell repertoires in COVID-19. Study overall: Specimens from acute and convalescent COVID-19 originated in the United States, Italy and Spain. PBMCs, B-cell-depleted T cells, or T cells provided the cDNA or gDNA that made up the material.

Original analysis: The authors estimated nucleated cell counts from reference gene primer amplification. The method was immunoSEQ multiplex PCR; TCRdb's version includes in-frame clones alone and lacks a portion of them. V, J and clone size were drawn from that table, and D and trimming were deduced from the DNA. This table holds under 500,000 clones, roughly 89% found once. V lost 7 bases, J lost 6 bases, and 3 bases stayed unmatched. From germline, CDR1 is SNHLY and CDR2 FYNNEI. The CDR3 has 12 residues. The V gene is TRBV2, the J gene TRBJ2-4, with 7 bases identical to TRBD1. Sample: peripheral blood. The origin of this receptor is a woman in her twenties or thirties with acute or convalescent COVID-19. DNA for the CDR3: TGTGCCAGCAAGGGGGCGTTAAACATTCAGTACTTC. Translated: CASKGALNIQYF.